This TCR beta chain is drawn from a study of CD8 T cells in Susac syndrome. V lost 4 bases and J 1 base, leaving 10 bases between the germline ends. From germline, CDR1 is SNHLY and CDR2 FYNNEI. The CDR3 loop spans 15 amino acids. An amount of RNA that ranged from roughly 0.5 to 1 ug was reverse transcribed with random hexamers. Each CDR3 protein is one row after TCRdb ran MiXCR on the immunoSEQ multiplex PCR reads. The repertoire holds around 170,000 distinct CDR3 sequences, with around 95% as singletons. The material sequenced was CD4+ T cells from PBMCs. The chain couples TRBV2 to TRBJ2-2; D might be TRBD1 (5 bases). The TCR was taken from a human donor with Susac syndrome. In DNA form, the CDR3 reads TGTGCCAGCAGTGTCTTTAGGGGGAACACCGGGGAGCTGTTTTTT. Protein: CASSVFRGNTGELFF. Supplemented by reference TRBV2 and TRBJ2-2, the full variable domain reads EPEVTQTPSHQVTQMGQEVILRCVPISNHLYFYWYRQILGQKVEFLVSFYNNEISEKSEIFDDQFSVERPDGSNFTLKIRSTKLEDSAMYFCASSVFRGNTGELFFGEGSRLTVL.